This T cell receptor beta chain is from a study of blood T cell repertoires in COVID-19. Study background: Sources were T cells, B-cell-depleted T cells, or PBMCs; the material itself was cDNA or gDNA.

Germline V lookup: CDR1 SNHLY, CDR2 FYNNEI. The CDR3 totals 16 residues. Trimming at V came to 3 bases and at J to 4 bases, leaving 8 bases not matched to a gene. As processed by the authors: Nucleated cell number was recorded as an estimate derived from reference gene primer amplification. This table comes from immunoSEQ multiplex PCR, and its TCRdb copy is limited to in-frame clones, with some not included. V and J calls and clone size are given by that table; D and trimming were obtained from the DNA. The repertoire consists of some 80,000 clones, with 79% occurring once and the leading ten covering 5.4%.

V is TRBV2 and J is TRBJ2-5; 10 bases fit TRBD1. This clonotype originated in a woman aged 80 or older with active or convalescent COVID-19. Sequencing was carried out using peripheral blood. Here the CDR3 reads CASSDHGTGVRETQYF. Written as DNA, the CDR3 is TGTGCCAGCAGTGACCACGGGACAGGGGTTCGAGAGACCCAGTACTTC.